The T cell receptor (beta chain) under discussion was sequenced for a study of Ad26.COV2.S vaccination and SARS-CoV-2 variants. Documented treatment: some 20 received Ad26.COV2.S at low or high dose, single or two shots; several received placebo; per-sample allocation not given. Following the first vaccine or placebo injection, samples were taken on day 63. Method: immunoSEQ multiplex PCR; TCRdb's copy keeps in-frame clones and lacks some. The sample has about 350,000 clones, around nine tenths seen once. The specimen was peripheral blood, collected in a trial of Ad26.COV2.S vaccine versus placebo. This TCR was recovered from a person between 18 and 59 years old who received the Ad26.COV2.S COVID-19 vaccine or a placebo.

CDR3 DNA sequence: TGTGCCAGTAGTTTTGCTTTGCCCAGCTCCTACAATGAGCAGTTCTTC. Translated: CASSFALPSSYNEQFF. The chain joins TRBV19 to TRBJ2-1; D remains unclear. The germline V gene encodes CDR1 LNHDA and CDR2 SQIVND (reference sequence). The CDR3 has 16 amino acids. V lost 5 bases to trimming and J lost 0 bases, with 14 bases between them.